Listed below are T cell receptor beta chains from one sample, sequenced in a study of monozygotic twins with inflammatory bowel disease. Reanalyzing the 5' RACE reads, TCRdb keeps one entry per CDR3 protein, without DNA. The table lists over 110,000 distinct CDR3 sequences, with approximately 2.5% in the top ten. The sequenced sample consisted of blood. These receptors were taken from a human donor with ulcerative colitis or Crohn's disease, or a healthy co-twin of an affected twin (not recorded which). Each CDR3 is given with its conserved first and last residue.

TRBJ1-1 | TRBV20-1 | CSARKGQANTEAFF
TRBJ1-5 | TRBV11-2 | CASSGDRDKDQPQHF
TRBJ2-1 | TRBV10-3 | CAISDPRDGLNEQFF
TRBJ1-4 | TRBV7-2 | CASSVYEKLFF
TRBJ1-2 | TRBV5-1 | CASSPNPDSPYGYTF
TRBJ1-5 | TRBV5-6 | CASSLADRAHQPQHF
TRBJ2-3 | TRBV7-6 | CASSPIAGETDTQYF
TRBJ2-1 | TRBV27 | CASSLQVRSSYNEQFF
TRBJ2-5 | TRBV20-1 | CSARDIPRYQETQYF
TRBJ2-7 | TRBV2 | CASSSGLHSYEQYF
TRBJ2-7 | TRBV4-1 | CASSQQDTVLRNEQYF
TRBJ2-1 | TRBV5-1 | CASSFLAESSYNEQFF
TRBJ2-6 | TRBV9 | CASSAHNSGANVLTF
TRBJ2-2 | TRBV7-2 | CASSLYGANTGELFF
TRBJ1-1 | TRBV7-3 | CASSKGQGGRTEAFF
TRBJ1-2 | TRBV11-2 | CASSTRTGTTQGYTF
TRBJ2-5 | TRBV15 | CATSREPSPFQETQYF
TRBJ2-1 | TRBV29-1 | CSVEWGNEQFF
TRBJ1-5 | TRBV20-1 | CSASPGRGNQPQHF
TRBJ2-2 | TRBV7-9 | CASSLALPITGELFF
TRBJ2-7 | TRBV30 | CAWSLIVTSTQQYF
TRBJ2-7 | TRBV4-2 | CASSQAGQGGVYEQYF
TRBJ1-2 | TRBV7-8 | CASSLEALGLVGYTF
TRBJ2-1 | TRBV5-1 | CASSLARSDNEQFF
TRBJ1-3 | TRBV6-1 | CASMGQGLTSGNTIYF
TRBJ2-1 | TRBV6-5 | CASSPPTGYEQFF
TRBJ1-6 | TRBV6-5 | CASSYRGQTNSPLHF
TRBJ2-1 | TRBV3-1 | CASSQDQGSNEQFF
TRBJ2-2 | TRBV20-1 | CSAIGTGNTGELFF
TRBJ1-5 | TRBV3-1 | CASSQYSNQPQHF
TRBJ1-1 | TRBV9 | CASSLTGSDTEAFF
TRBJ2-7 | TRBV12-3/TRBV12-4 | CASSQTGSPLREQYF
TRBJ1-3 | TRBV2 | CASSEARGNTIYF
TRBJ2-1 | TRBV27 | CASSLLAGGPVREQFF
TRBJ1-1 | TRBV7-8 | CASSKDEVNTEAFF
TRBJ2-7 | TRBV5-1 | CASSLGFPYEQYF
TRBJ1-1 | TRBV7-2 | CASSTRINTEAFF
TRBJ1-2 | TRBV28 | CASSPNLYGYTF
TRBJ1-4 | TRBV20-1 | CSARAFGGATNEKLFF
TRBJ1-1 | TRBV12-3/TRBV12-4 | CASSLLSGIAFF
TRBJ1-4 | TRBV20-1 | CSDTPAQAADNEKLFF
TRBJ2-5 | TRBV5-1 | CASSVGTDFLETQYF
TRBJ2-1 | TRBV25-1 | CASTKTGGSYNEQFF
TRBJ2-4 | TRBV20-1 | CSAQSGGVGNIQYF
TRBJ1-2 | TRBV19 | CASSPFGTVNYGYTF
TRBJ2-7 | TRBV10-2 | CASTDRYEQYF
TRBJ1-1 | TRBV20-1 | CSAPRRTGRVNTEAFF
TRBJ2-1 | TRBV7-9 | CASSSLAGQAYNEQFF
TRBJ2-7 | TRBV5-1 | CASSWTGEITYEQYF
TRBJ1-1 | TRBV19 | CASRLDGGQTEAFF
TRBJ2-7 | TRBV5-1 | CASSSDGGFYEQYF
TRBJ2-5 | TRBV5-1 | CASSLAGGPQTQYF
TRBJ1-2 | TRBV20-1 | CSVRADSLGGYTF
TRBJ2-7 | TRBV4-1 | CASSHIAGPSYEQYF
TRBJ2-5 | TRBV5-1 | CASSSQQGGETQYF